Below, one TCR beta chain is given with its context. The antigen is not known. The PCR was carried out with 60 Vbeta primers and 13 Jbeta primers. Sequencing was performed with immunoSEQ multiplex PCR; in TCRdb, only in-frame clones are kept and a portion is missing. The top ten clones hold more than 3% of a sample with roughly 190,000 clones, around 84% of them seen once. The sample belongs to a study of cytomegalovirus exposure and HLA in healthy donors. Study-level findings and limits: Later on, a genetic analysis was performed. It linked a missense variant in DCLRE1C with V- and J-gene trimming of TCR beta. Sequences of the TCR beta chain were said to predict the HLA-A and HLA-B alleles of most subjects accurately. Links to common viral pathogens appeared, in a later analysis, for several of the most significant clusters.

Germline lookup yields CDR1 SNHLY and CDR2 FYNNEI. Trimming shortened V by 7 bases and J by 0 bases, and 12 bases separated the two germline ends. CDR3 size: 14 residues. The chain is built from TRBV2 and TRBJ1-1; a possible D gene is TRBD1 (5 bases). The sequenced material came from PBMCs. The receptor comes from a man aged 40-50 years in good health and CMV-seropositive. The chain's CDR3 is CASIYGGMNTEAFF. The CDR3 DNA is TGTGCCAGCATTTACGGGGGGATGAACACTGAAGCTTTCTTT.